This T cell receptor beta chain was observed in a study of molecular identifiers for immune sequencing clone quantification. This clonotype occurred many times. Its matching antigen is unknown. The germline V gene encodes CDR1 MNHEY and CDR2 SMNVEV (reference sequence). V was shortened by 0 bases and J by 7 bases, with 10 bases between the two germline ends. The CDR3 is made up of 13 amino acids. Methods described previously, with TCR primers listed, were used for bulk TCR libraries. One entry per CDR3 protein, called by TCRdb with MiXCR from the PCR reads. The sample includes under 650,000 distinct CDR3 sequences, about 20% of them seen just once. Whole-study findings and limits: Roughly 950,000 naive cells reportedly did not prevent detection of spiked Jurkat TCR RNA from one cell. Underestimated sizes of highly expanded clones could result from identical TCR molecules that share a barcode.

The gene calls are TRBV27 and TRBJ2-7; D perhaps matches TRBD1 (6 bases). The sample taken for sequencing was naive CD8+ T cells from blood, with Jurkat cell RNA spiked in. As for subset: FACS-sorted CD8+CD4-CCR7+CD45RA+ naive T cells. This clonotype was obtained from a human donor in good health. Some libraries in this study had Jurkat cell RNA spiked in. CDR3 protein: CASSLSAQGEQYF. CDR3 DNA: TGTGCCAGCAGTTTATCGGCCCAGGGGGAGCAGTACTTC.